Following are 27 T cell receptor beta chains from one sample sequenced in a study of T cells in Graves' hyperthyroidism and ophthalmopathy (dated by TCRdb to between 2018 and 2021). Receptors were amplified or captured by multiplex PCR. The instrument was an Illumina HiSeq 2000. TCR beta CDR3 regions were amplified from RNA transcripts. A first-round RT-PCR of the TCR CDR3 used the HTBI primer set with the Qiagen OneStep RT-PCR kit. The raw public data were reprocessed by TCRdb itself: fastp quality trimming at Q25, MiXCR clonotype calling, in-frame beta chains only. Duplicate CDR3 protein sequences are folded into a single record with the most common DNA and genes. Counted in this sample were about 600,000 distinct CDR3 sequences; about 14% of them appeared once. 12% of the sample goes to the ten largest clones. The source material was blood. All receptors derive from a woman aged 50 to 60 with Graves' ophthalmopathy.

This clonotype was counted a few times. The rearrangement joins TRBV5-6 to TRBJ1-5; TRBD1 might be the D (5 bases). Trimming left V 0 bases short and J 4 bases short, with 8 bases between. The germline V gene encodes CDR1 SGHDT and CDR2 YYEEEE. This CDR3 contains 14 residues. The DNA for the CDR3 is TGTGCCAGCAGCTTGGCCAGGGTTAATCAGCCCCAGCATTTT. It translates to CASSLARVNQPQHF. The complete variable domain, with remaining parts taken from reference TRBV5-6 and TRBJ1-5, reads DAGVTQSPTHLIKTRGQQVTLRCSPKSGHDTVSWYQQALGQGPQFIFQYYEEEERQRGNFPDRFSGHQFPNYSSELNVNALLLGDSALYLCASSLARVNQPQHFGDGTRLSIL.

The V and J genes are TRBV24-1 and TRBJ2-7, with 12 bases matching TRBD2. After removal of 6 bases from V and 3 bases from J, the junction contained 2 bases not matched to a gene. Germline CDR1 reads KGHDR; CDR2 reads SFDVKD. The CDR3 loop spans 14 amino acids. The CDR3 sequence is CATSTGLAGYEQYF. Here the CDR3 DNA reads TGTGCCACCAGTACGGGACTAGCGGGCTACGAGCAGTACTTC.

This clonotype was detected ten times or more. At one end, the junction sequence differs from germline, possibly due to a read error. V and J are TRBV7-7 and TRBJ2-2, with 10 bases fitting TRBD1. The germline V gene has CDR1 SSHAT and CDR2 FNYEAQ (reference sequence). CDR3 length equals 14 residues. CDR3 loop: CASSPDRGTGELFF. In DNA form, the CDR3 reads TGTGCTAGCAGCCCGGACAGGGGGACCGGGGAGCTGTTTTTT.

The rearrangement uses TRBV27 and TRBJ2-4; tentative D call: TRBD2 (6 bases). This CDR3 has 14 residues. V gave up 3 bases and J gave up 7 bases, with 13 bases separating them. CDR1 and CDR2 from the germline V gene are MNHEY and SMNVEV (reference sequence). This CDR3 reads CASSFGPGVNIQYF. CDR3 sequence (DNA): TGTGCCAGCAGTTTTGGTCCGGGGGTGAACATTCAGTACTTC.

This clonotype was recorded at least ten times. The V and J genes are TRBV18 and TRBJ2-7; TRBD1 matches 9 bases. There are 14 residues in the CDR3. J was trimmed by 2 bases and V by 6 bases; bases with no gene match: 5. Per germline, CDR1 KGHSH and CDR2 LQKENI. CDR3 residues: CASSQDRGPYEQYF. In DNA, the CDR3 is TGTGCCAGCTCGCAGGACAGGGGACCCTACGAGCAGTACTTC.

This clonotype has a count of ten or more. V is TRBV7-9 and J is TRBJ2-7, with 9 bases lining up with TRBD1. CDR3 size: 16 residues. Germline V CDR1 and CDR2: SEHNR, FQNEAQ (reference sequence). J gave up 1 base and V 5 bases, and 9 bases lay outside the gene matches. The CDR3 sequence is CASSRSGTGPSYEQYF. The DNA of the CDR3 is TGTGCCAGCAGCCGAAGCGGGACAGGGCCTTCCTACGAGCAGTACTTC.

This rearrangement joins TRBV19 to TRBJ1-2; unclear D gene. V lost 10 bases to trimming and J lost 3 bases, with 9 bases between them. This CDR3 has 11 amino acids. The germline gives CDR1 LNHDA, CDR2 SQIVND (reference sequence). The CDR3 DNA reads as TGTGCCACCCACAAGGACTATGGCTACACCTTC. Its translation: CATHKDYGYTF.

The V call is TRBV28, the J call TRBJ2-1; D is undetermined. The CDR3 spans 13 residues. Looked up from germline, CDR1 is MDHEN and CDR2 is SYDVKM. Trimming removed 1 base from V and 4 bases from J, with 5 bases in between. CDR3 sequence (DNA): TGTGCCAGCAGTTTATTGACTTACAATGAGCAGTTCTTC. The encoded protein is CASSLLTYNEQFF.

A remark on this clonotype: Compared with germline, one end of the junction differs, possibly owing to a read error. This rearrangement joins TRBV7-7 to TRBJ1-4, with 7 bases aligning to TRBD1. The length of the CDR3 is 13 residues. Germline V gene data show CDR1 as SSHAT and CDR2 as FNYEAQ (reference sequence). This CDR3 reads CASSPHRGEKLFF. Written as DNA, the CDR3 is TGTGCTAGCAGCCCGCACAGGGGAGAAAAACTGTTTTTT.

This clonotype was seen only a few times. The chain employs TRBV6-2 or TRBV6-3 and TRBJ1-5; D is possibly TRBD1 (5 bases). The CDR3 length is 13 residues. Per the germline V gene, CDR1 is MNHEY and CDR2 is SVGEGT. The germline V and J ends were trimmed by 10 bases and 4 bases, with 14 bases remaining between them. The CDR3 DNA reads as TGTGCCAACAGGCGGCAGGGAAATCAGCCCCAGCATTTT. Translating it yields CANRRQGNQPQHF.

Only a few counts were recorded for this clonotype. V gene TRBV4-3 combines with J gene TRBJ1-1; D uncertain. V was pared by 5 bases and J by 5 bases, with 9 bases between. The CDR3 covers 12 residues. The germline V gene encodes CDR1 LGHNA and CDR2 YSLEER. CDR3 in amino acids: CASSNLLTEAFF. In nucleotides, the CDR3 is TGCGCCAGCAGCAACCTATTAACTGAAGCTTTCTTT.

This clonotype was detected once. The gene calls are TRBV19 and TRBJ1-5; a possible D gene is TRBD1 (6 bases). With 4 bases removed from V and 0 bases from J, the gap between germline ends came to 10 bases. Per the germline V gene, CDR1 is LNHDA and CDR2 is SQIVND (reference sequence). This CDR3 spans 15 amino acids. This chain's CDR3 is CASSRTAHSNQPQHF. DNA of the CDR3: TGTGCCAGTAGTAGGACAGCTCATAGCAATCAGCCCCAGCATTTT.

This clonotype was picked up many times. The chain couples TRBV5-1 to TRBJ2-6; possibly TRBD1 for D (7 bases). V was clipped by 0 bases and J by 1 base, with 14 bases between them. CDR3 length: 18 amino acids. Germline V gene data show CDR1 as SGHRS and CDR2 as YFSETQ. CDR3 in DNA: TGCGCCAGCAGCTTGGAGGTCAGGGGGGCGTCTGGGGCCAACGTCCTGACTTTC. As protein: CASSLEVRGASGANVLTF. The variable domain in full, completed from reference TRBV5-1 and TRBJ2-6, reads KAGVTQTPRYLIKTRGQQVTLSCSPISGHRSVSWYQQTPGQGLQFLFEYFSETQRNKGNFPGRFSGRQFSNSRSEMNVSTLELGDSALYLCASSLEVRGASGANVLTFGAGSRLTVL.

V is TRBV7-6 and J is TRBJ2-7; D gene uncertain. The CDR3 has 14 amino acids. V was trimmed by 5 bases and J by 7 bases, leaving 18 bases between them. CDR1 and CDR2 (germline): SGHVS, FNYEAQ. The CDR3 region is CASSPSPAESEQYF. CDR3 nucleotide sequence: TGTGCCAGCAGCCCTTCCCCGGCGGAGTCGGAGCAGTACTTC.

The gene calls are TRBV7-2 and TRBJ1-5, with 9 bases matching TRBD1. CDR1 SGHTA and CDR2 FQGNSA come from the germline V gene. V dropped 5 bases and J dropped 5; count of bases not matched to a gene: 4. The CDR3 sequence is 14 residues long. CDR3 residues: CASSQHRGHQPQHF. In nucleotides, the CDR3 is TGTGCCAGCAGCCAACACAGGGGGCATCAGCCCCAGCATTTT. The variable domain in full, with the rest retrieved from reference TRBV7-2 and TRBJ1-5, is GAGVSQSPSNKVTEKGKDVELRCDPISGHTALYWYRQSLGQGLEFLIYFQGNSAPDKSGLPSDRFSAERTGGSVSTLTIQRTQQEDSAVYLCASSQHRGHQPQHFGDGTRLSIL.

This clonotype was found a few times. The chain employs TRBV24-1 and TRBJ2-1; maybe TRBD2 (6 bases). Per germline, CDR1 KGHDR and CDR2 SFDVKD. With 6 bases removed from V and 6 bases from J, the gap between germline ends came to 14 bases. The CDR3 spans 14 residues. CDR3 protein: CATSRGYGPNEQFF. The CDR3 coding sequence is TGTGCCACCAGTCGGGGGTACGGCCCCAATGAGCAGTTCTTC.

The genes are TRBV4-1 and TRBJ2-1, with TRBD2 matching over 14 bases. CDR3 length: 15 amino acids. CDR1 and CDR2 (germline): MGHRA, YSYEKL. V shed 6 bases and J 9 bases; nucleotides not matched to a gene: 7. In DNA, the CDR3 is TGCGCCAGCAGACGGACTAGCGGGAGGTTTCCTGAGCAGTTCTTC. Translated, it gives CASRRTSGRFPEQFF.

This clonotype was counted only a few times. The rearrangement links TRBV20-1 to TRBJ2-7; TRBD1 matches at 12 bases. Germline loops: CDR1 DFQATT, CDR2 SNEGSKA (reference sequence). This CDR3 has 16 amino acids. The J segment lost 2 bases and the V segment lost 5 bases, leaving 10 bases of the junction unmatched. CDR3 DNA: TGCAGTGCTGCCGGGACAGGGGGCCCATTTCCCTACGAGCAGTACTTC. Its translation is CSAAGTGGPFPYEQYF.

This chain joins TRBV11-2 and TRBJ2-2, with D possibly TRBD1 on 5 matching bases. CDR1 and CDR2 (germline): SGHAT, FQNNGV. The CDR3 covers 15 residues. V gave up 1 base and J gave up 6 bases, with 12 bases separating them. CDR3: CASSLGAGMAGELFF. The CDR3 DNA follows: TGTGCCAGCAGCTTAGGGGCAGGGATGGCCGGGGAGCTGTTTTTT.

This clonotype was counted a few times. The V gene is TRBV7-2, the J gene TRBJ2-1; D remains unclear. Germline assignment: CDR1 SGHTA and CDR2 FQGNSA. CDR3 length equals 11 residues. The V end lost 0 bases, the J end lost 9 bases, and 3 bases lay between the germline ends. The CDR3 DNA follows: TGTGCCAGCAGCTTAGCCGTTGAGCAGTTCTTC. Protein sequence: CASSLAVEQFF.

The chain joins TRBV29-1 to TRBJ1-1; the D is unclear. CDR1 and CDR2 (germline): SQVTM, ANQGSEA. The V and J ends lost 4 bases and 9 bases respectively, with 9 bases between them. This CDR3 contains 10 residues. CDR3 protein: CSVGELKAFF. The DNA for the CDR3 is TGCAGCGTTGGAGAGTTAAAAGCTTTCTTT.

This chain uses TRBV28 with TRBJ2-4; 7 bases are shared with TRBD1. The germline V gene has CDR1 MDHEN and CDR2 SYDVKM. This CDR3 has 13 residues. V lost 6 bases, J lost 4 bases, and 3 bases stayed unmatched. The chain's CDR3 is CASRLQGKNIQYF. CDR3 in DNA: TGTGCCAGCAGACTACAGGGGAAAAACATTCAGTACTTC.

This chain joins TRBV7-9 and TRBJ1-3; D unclear. Trimming removed 2 bases from V and 0 bases from J, with 5 bases in between. This CDR3 is 14 amino acids long. Germline V gene sequence: CDR1 SEHNR, CDR2 FQNEAQ (reference sequence). CDR3 loop: CASSLKNSGNTIYF. The CDR3 DNA follows: TGTGCCAGCAGCTTAAAGAACTCTGGAAACACCATATATTTT.

At least ten counts were recorded for this clonotype. V is TRBV7-9 and J is TRBJ2-2; a weak D match, TRBD1 (6 bases). The CDR3 covers 15 residues. CDR1 is SEHNR and CDR2 is FQNEAQ in the germline V gene (reference sequence). Between the trimmed V and J ends, which lost 5 bases and 4 bases, there was a span of 14 bases. CDR3 nucleotides: TGTGCCAGCAGCCCACAGGGACGTGGCACCGGGGAGCTGTTTTTT. It yields the protein CASSPQGRGTGELFF. The full variable domain, completed using reference TRBV7-9 and TRBJ2-2, is DTGVSQNPRHKITKRGQNVTFRCDPISEHNRLYWYRQTLGQGPEFLTYFQNEAQLEKSRLLSDRFSAERPKGSFSTLEIQRTEQGDSAMYLCASSPQGRGTGELFFGEGSRLTVL.

This clonotype turned up a few times. The chain couples TRBV4-1 to TRBJ2-7; 8 bases are a match to TRBD2. The V gene end was trimmed by 2 bases and the J gene end by 3 bases; junction bases not matched to a gene: 12. Germline lookup yields CDR1 MGHRA and CDR2 YSYEKL. This CDR3 contains 17 residues. CDR3 coding DNA: TGCGCCAGCAGCCAATATGGGGGAGCGGGAGTACGCTACGAGCAGTACTTC. Translated: CASSQYGGAGVRYEQYF.

In its sample, this clonotype was seen many times. The chain joins TRBV20-1 to TRBJ2-1; D is undetermined. There are 15 residues in the CDR3. Trimming shortened V by 0 bases and J by 0 bases, and 9 bases separated the two germline ends. CDR1 and CDR2 (germline): DFQATT, SNEGSKA (reference sequence). The CDR3 nucleotides are TGCAGTGCTAGAGATCCCCAAAGCTCCTACAATGAGCAGTTCTTC. Amino acids: CSARDPQSSYNEQFF.

Points on this clonotype: A much larger clonotype is one base distant, so this may be a read error. This chain joins TRBV10-3 and TRBJ2-3, with TRBD2 as a possible D gene (6 bases). This CDR3 region has 14 residues. Trimming took off 6 bases at V and 2 bases at J, with 12 bases between the two ends. Germline-derived CDR1 and CDR2 are ENHRY and SYGVKD. The CDR3 DNA is TGTGCCATCAGGCGGGACGCAAACACAGATACGCAGTATTTT. Its protein is CAIRRDANTDTQYF.